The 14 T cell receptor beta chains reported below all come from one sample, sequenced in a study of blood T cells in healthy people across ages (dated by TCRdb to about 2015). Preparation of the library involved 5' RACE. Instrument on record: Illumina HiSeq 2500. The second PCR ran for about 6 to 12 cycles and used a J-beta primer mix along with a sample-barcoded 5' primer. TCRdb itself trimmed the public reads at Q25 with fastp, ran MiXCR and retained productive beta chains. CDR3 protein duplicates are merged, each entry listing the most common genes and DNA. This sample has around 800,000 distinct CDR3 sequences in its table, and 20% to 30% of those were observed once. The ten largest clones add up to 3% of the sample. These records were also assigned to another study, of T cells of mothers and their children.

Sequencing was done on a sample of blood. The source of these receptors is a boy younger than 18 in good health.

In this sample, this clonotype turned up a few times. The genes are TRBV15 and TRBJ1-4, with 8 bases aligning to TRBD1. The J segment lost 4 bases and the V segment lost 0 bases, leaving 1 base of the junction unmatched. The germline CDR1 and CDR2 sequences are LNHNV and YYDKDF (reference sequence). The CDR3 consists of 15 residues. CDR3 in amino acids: CATSRDGQGNEKLFF. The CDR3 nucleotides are TGTGCCACCAGCAGAGACGGACAGGGTAATGAAAAACTGTTTTTT.

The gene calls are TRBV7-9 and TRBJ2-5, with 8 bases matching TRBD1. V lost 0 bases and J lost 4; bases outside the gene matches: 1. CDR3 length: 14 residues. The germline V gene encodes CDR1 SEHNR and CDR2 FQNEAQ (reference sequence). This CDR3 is CASSLADRAETQYF. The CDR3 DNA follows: TGTGCCAGCAGCTTAGCGGACAGGGCAGAGACCCAGTACTTC.

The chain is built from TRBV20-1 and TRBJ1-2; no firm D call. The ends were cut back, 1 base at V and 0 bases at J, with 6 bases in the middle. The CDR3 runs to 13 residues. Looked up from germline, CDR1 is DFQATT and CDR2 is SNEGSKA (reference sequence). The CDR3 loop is CSARVPANYGYTF. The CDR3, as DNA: TGCAGTGCTAGAGTCCCAGCTAACTATGGCTACACCTTC.

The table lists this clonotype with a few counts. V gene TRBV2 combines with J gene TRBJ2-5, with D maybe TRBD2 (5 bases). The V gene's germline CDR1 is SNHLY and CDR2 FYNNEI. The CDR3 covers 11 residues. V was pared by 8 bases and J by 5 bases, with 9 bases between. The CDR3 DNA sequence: TGTGCCAGCCGGGGTTCGGAGACCCAGTACTTC. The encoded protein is CASRGSETQYF.

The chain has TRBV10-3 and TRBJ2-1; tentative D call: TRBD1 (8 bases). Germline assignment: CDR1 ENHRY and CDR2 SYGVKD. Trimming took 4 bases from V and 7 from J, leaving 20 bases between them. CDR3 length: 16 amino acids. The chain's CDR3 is CAISGSGQGGTNEQFF. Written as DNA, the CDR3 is TGTGCCATCAGTGGATCAGGACAGGGAGGGACGAATGAGCAGTTCTTC.

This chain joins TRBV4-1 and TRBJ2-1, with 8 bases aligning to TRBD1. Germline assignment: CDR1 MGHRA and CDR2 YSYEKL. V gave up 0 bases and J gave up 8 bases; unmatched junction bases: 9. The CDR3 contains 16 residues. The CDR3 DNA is TGCGCCAGCAGCCAAGATATGGGACAGGTTTCCCATGAGCAGTTCTTC. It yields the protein CASSQDMGQVSHEQFF.

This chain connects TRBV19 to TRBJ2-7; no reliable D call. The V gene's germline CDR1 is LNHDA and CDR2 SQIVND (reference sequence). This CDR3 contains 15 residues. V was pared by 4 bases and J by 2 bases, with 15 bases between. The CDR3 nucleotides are TGTGCCAGTAGTACGGACGGAACCTTCCCCTACGAGCAGTACTTC. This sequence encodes CASSTDGTFPYEQYF.

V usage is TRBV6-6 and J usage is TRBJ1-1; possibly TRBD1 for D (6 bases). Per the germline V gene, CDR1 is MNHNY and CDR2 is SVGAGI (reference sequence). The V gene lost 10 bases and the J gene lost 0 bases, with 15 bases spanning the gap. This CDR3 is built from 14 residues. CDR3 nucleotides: TGTGCCACTATTGTACCAGGGGTGAACACTGAAGCTTTCTTT. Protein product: CATIVPGVNTEAFF.

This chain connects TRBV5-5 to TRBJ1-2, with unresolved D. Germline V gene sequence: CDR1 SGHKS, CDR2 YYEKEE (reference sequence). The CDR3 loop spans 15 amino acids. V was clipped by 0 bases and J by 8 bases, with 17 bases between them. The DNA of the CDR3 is TGTGCCAGCAGCTTGGTTTCCGTATCTCCGGGGGGCTACACCTTC. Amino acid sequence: CASSLVSVSPGGYTF.

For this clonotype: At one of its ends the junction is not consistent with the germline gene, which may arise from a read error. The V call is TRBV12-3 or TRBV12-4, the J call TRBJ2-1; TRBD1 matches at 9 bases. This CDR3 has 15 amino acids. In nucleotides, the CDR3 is TGTGCCAGCAGTCAACAGGGGGCCCTCCACAACGAGCAGTTCTTC. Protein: CASSQQGALHNEQFF.

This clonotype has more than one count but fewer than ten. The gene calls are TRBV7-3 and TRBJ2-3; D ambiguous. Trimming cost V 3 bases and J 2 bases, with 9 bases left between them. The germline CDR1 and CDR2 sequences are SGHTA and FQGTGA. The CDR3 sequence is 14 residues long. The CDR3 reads CASSFRTYTDTQYF. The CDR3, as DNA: TGTGCCAGCAGCTTCCGGACCTACACAGATACGCAGTATTTT.

CDR3 nucleotide sequence: TGTGCCAGCAGCCTCGGGACGGGGAGGAACATTCAGTACTTC. It yields the protein CASSLGTGRNIQYF. The chain joins TRBV28 to TRBJ2-4; D may be TRBD2 (6 bases). Germline lookup yields CDR1 MDHEN and CDR2 SYDVKM. The V gene lost 6 bases and the J gene lost 7 bases, with 16 bases spanning the gap. The CDR3 totals 14 residues.

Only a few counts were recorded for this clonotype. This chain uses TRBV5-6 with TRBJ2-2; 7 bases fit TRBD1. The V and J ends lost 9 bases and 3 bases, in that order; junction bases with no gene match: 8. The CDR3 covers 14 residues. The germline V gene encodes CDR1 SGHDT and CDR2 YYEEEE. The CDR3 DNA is TGTGCCACCGAGAAGACAGGGTACACCGGGGAGCTGTTTTTT. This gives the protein CATEKTGYTGELFF.

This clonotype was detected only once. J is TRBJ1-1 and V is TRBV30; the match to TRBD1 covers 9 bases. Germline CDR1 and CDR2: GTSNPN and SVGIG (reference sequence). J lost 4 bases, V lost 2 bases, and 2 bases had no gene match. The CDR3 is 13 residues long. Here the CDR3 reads CAWSRQGGTEAFF. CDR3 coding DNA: TGTGCCTGGAGTCGACAGGGGGGCACTGAAGCTTTCTTT.